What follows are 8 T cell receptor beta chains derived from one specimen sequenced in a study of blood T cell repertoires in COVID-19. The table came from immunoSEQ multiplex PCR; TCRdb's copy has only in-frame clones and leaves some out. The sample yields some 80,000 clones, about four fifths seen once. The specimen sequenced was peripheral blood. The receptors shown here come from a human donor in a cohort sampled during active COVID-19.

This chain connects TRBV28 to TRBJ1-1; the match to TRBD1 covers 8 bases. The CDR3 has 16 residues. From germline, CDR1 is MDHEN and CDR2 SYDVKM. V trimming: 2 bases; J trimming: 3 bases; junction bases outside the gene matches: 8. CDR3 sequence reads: CASSLRQGAGDTEAFF. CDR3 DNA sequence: TGTGCCAGCAGTTTAAGGCAGGGGGCGGGTGACACTGAAGCTTTCTTT.

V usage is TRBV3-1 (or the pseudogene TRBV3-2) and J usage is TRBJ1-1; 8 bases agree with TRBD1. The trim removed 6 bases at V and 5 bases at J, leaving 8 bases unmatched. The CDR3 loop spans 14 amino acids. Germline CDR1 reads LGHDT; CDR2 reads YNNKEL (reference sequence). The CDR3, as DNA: TGTGCCAGCAGGGGGGACAGGCGTTGGACTGAAGCTTTCTTT. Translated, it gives CASRGDRRWTEAFF.

The CDR3 loop reads CAFSQGTEAFF. The CDR3 DNA reads TGTGCCTTCTCACAGGGCACTGAAGCTTTCTTT. The chain employs TRBV30 and TRBJ1-1; possibly TRBD1 for D (6 bases). Germline V lookup: CDR1 GTSNPN, CDR2 SVGIG (reference sequence). V was cut by 7 bases and J by 4 bases, with 10 bases left in between. This CDR3 is 11 amino acids long.

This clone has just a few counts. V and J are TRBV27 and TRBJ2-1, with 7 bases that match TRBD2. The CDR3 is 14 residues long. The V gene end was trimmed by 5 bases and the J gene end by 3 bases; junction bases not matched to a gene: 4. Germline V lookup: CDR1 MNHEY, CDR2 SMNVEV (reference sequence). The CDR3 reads CASSPGTIYNEQFF. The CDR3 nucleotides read TGTGCCAGCAGTCCGGGGACTATCTACAATGAGCAGTTCTTC.

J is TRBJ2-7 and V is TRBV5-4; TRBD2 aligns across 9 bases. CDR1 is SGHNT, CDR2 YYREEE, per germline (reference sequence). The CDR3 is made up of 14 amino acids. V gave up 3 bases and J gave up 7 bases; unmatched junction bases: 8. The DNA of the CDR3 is TGTGCCAGCAGCTGGGCGGGAGGGCGTCGAGAGCAGTACTTC. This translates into CASSWAGGRREQYF.

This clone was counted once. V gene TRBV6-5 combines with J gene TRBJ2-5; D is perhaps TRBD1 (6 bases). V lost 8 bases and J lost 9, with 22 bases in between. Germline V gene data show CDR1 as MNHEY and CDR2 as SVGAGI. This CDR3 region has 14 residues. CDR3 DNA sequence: TGTGCCAGCTCCTTGAGCAGGGGTGTATCGGCCCAGTACTTC. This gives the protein CASSLSRGVSAQYF.

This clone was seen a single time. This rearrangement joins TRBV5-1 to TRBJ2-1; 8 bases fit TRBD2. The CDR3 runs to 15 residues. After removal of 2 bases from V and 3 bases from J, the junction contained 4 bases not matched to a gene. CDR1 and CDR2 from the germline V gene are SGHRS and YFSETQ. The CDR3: CASSLRAGGYNEQFF. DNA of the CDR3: TGCGCCAGCAGCTTAAGGGCGGGGGGCTACAATGAGCAGTTCTTC.

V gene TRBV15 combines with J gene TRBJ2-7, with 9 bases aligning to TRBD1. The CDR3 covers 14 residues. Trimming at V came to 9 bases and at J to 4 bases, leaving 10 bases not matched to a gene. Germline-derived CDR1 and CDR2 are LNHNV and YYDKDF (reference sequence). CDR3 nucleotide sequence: TGTGCCACAAGTACAGGGGGCCCGGCGTACGAGCAGTACTTC. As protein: CATSTGGPAYEQYF.